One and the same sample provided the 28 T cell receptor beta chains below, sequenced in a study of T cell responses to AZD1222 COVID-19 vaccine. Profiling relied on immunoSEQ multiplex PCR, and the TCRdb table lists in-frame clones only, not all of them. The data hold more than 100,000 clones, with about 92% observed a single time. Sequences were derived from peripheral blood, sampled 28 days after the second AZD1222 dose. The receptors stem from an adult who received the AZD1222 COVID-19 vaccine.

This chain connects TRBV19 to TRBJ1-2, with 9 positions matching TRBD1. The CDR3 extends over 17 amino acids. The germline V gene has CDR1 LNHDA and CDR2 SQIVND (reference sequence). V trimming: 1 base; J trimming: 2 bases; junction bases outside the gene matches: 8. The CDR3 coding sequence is TGTGCCAGTAGTATAGTACATAGTGGACAGGGGAACTATGGCTACACCTTC. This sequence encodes CASSIVHSGQGNYGYTF.

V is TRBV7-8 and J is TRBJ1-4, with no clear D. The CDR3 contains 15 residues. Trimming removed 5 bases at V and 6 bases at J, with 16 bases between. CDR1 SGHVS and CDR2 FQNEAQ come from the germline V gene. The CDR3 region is CASSTRLTGDEKLFF. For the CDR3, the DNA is TGTGCCAGCAGCACCCGACTTACCGGGGATGAAAAACTGTTTTTT.

The DNA for the CDR3 is TGTGCCAGCAGCTTAGATTGGGGGGCTGATGAGCAGTTCTTC. Translating gives CASSLDWGADEQFF. The gene calls are TRBV7-7 and TRBJ2-1; D assignment may be TRBD1 or TRBD2 (6 bases each). The CDR3 has 14 amino acids. Germline V gene data show CDR1 as SSHAT and CDR2 as FNYEAQ (reference sequence). V was pared by 1 base and J by 8 bases, with 12 bases between. Combining the CDR3 with reference TRBV7-7 and TRBJ2-1 gives the whole variable domain GAGVSQSPRYKVTKRGQDVTLRCDPISSHATLYWYQQALGQGPEFLTYFNYEAQPDKSGLPSDRFSAERPEGSISTLTIQRTEQRDSAMYRCASSLDWGADEQFFGPGTRLTVL.

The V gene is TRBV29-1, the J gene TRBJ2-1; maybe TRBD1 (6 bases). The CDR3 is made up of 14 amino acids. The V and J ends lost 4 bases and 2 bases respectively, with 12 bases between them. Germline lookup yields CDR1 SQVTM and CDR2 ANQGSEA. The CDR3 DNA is TGCAGCGTTGCAAACCCAGGGGCCTACAATGAGCAGTTCTTC. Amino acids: CSVANPGAYNEQFF.

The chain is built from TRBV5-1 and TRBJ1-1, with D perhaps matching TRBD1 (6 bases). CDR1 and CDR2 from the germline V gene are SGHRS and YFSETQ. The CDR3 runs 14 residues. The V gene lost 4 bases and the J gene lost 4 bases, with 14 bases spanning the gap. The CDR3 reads CASSGTGPGTEAFF. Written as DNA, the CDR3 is TGCGCCAGCAGCGGTACAGGGCCGGGCACTGAAGCTTTCTTT.

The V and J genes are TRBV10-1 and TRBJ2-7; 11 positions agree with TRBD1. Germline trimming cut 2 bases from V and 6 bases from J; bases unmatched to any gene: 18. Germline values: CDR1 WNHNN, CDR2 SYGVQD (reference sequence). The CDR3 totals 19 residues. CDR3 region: CASSEQKDRGLGGSFEQYF. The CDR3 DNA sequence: TGCGCCAGCAGTGAGCAAAAGGACAGGGGGCTGGGCGGGAGTTTCGAGCAGTACTTC.

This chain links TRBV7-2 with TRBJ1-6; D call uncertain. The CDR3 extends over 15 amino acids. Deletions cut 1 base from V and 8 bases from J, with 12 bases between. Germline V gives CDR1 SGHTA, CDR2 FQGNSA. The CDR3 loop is CASSLVGRGYSPLHF. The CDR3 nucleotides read TGTGCCAGCAGCTTAGTTGGCAGAGGGTATTCACCCCTCCACTTT.

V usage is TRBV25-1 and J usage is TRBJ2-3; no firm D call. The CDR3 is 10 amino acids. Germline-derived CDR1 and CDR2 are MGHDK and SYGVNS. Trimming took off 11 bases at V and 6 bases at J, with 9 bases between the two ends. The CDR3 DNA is TGTGCCTCCTTGGCCGATACGCAGTATTTT. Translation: CASLADTQYF.

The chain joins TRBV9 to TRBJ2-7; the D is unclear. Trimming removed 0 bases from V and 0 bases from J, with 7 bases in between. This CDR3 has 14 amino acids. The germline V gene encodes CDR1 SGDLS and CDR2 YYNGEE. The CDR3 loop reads CASSVVASSYEQYF. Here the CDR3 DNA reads TGTGCCAGCAGCGTAGTAGCCTCCTCCTACGAGCAGTACTTC.

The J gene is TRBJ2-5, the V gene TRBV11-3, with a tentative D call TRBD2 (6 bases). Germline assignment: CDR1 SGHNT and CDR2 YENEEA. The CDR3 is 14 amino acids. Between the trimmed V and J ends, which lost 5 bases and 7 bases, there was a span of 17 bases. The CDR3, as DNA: TGTGCCAGCAGCCTAGGGGACTCTCTCTCGACCCAGTACTTC. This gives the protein CASSLGDSLSTQYF.

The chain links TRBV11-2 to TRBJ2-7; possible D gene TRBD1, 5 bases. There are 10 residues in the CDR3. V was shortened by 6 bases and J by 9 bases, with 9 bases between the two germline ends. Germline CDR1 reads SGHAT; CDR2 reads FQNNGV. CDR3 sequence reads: CASRDTVQYF. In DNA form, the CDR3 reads TGTGCCAGCAGGGACACCGTGCAGTACTTC.

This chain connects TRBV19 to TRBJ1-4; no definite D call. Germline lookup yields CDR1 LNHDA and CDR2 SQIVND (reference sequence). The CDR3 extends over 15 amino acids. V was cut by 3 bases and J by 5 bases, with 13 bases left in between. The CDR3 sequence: CASSIQASLNEKLFF. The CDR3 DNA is TGTGCCAGTAGTATTCAGGCCAGCCTGAATGAAAAACTGTTTTTT.

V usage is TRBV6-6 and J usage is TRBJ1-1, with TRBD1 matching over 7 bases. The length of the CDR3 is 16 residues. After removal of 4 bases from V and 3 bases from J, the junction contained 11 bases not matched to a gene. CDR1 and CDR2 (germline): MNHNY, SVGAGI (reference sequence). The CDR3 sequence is CASSSLRQGLYTEAFF. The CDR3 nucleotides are TGTGCCAGCAGTTCATTGCGACAGGGCTTATACACTGAAGCTTTCTTT.

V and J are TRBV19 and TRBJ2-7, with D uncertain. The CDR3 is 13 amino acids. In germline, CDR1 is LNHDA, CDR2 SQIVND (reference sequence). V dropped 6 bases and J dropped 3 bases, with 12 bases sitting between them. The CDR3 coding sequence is TGTGCCAGTAGGTTTTCCTCGGGCTACGAGCAGTACTTC. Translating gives CASRFSSGYEQYF.

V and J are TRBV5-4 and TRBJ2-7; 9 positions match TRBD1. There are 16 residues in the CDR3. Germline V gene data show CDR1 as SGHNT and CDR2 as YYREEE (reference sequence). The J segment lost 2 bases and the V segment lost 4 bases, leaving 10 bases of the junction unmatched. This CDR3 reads CASSPNSGTGTYEQYF. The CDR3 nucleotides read TGTGCCAGCAGCCCAAACTCCGGGACAGGGACCTACGAGCAGTACTTC.

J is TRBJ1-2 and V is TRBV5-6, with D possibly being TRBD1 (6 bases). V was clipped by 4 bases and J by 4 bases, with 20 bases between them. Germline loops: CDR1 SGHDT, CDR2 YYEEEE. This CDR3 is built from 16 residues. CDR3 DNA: TGTGCCAGCAGCCTCGCTGGGGGGGCGGTCGCCTATGGCTACACCTTC. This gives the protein CASSLAGGAVAYGYTF.

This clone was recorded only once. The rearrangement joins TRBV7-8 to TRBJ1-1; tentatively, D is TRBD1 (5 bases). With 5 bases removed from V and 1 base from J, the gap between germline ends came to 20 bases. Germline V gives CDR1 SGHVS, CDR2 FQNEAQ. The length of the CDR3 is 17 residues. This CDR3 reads CASSRSGGGGTNTEAFF. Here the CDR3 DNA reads TGTGCCAGCAGCCGTAGTGGGGGGGGAGGGACGAACACTGAAGCTTTCTTT.

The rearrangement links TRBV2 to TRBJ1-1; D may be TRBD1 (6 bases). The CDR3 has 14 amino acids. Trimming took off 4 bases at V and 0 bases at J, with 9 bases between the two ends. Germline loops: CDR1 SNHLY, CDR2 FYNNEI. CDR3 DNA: TGTGCCAGCAGTGGGACAGCCATGAACACTGAAGCTTTCTTT. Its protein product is CASSGTAMNTEAFF. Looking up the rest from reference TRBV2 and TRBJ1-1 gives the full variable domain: EPEVTQTPSHQVTQMGQEVILRCVPISNHLYFYWYRQILGQKVEFLVSFYNNEISEKSEIFDDQFSVERPDGSNFTLKIRSTKLEDSAMYFCASSGTAMNTEAFFGQGTRLTVV.

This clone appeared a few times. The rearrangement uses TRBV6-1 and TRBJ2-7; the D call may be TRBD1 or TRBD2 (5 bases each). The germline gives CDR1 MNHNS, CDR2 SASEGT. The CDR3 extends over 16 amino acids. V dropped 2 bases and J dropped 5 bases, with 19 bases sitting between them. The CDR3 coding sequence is TGTGCCAGCAGTGAATTCCCCGGGACCTCAGAGGACGAGCAGTACTTC. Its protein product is CASSEFPGTSEDEQYF.

The CDR3 nucleotides read TGTGCCTGGAGTAGAGGGACCCACAATGAGCAGTTCTTC. As protein: CAWSRGTHNEQFF. The genes are TRBV30 and TRBJ2-1; the D call may be TRBD1 or TRBD2 (5 bases each). Trimming removed 2 bases from V and 5 bases from J, with 10 bases in between. CDR3 length equals 13 residues. Per germline, CDR1 GTSNPN and CDR2 SVGIG (reference sequence).

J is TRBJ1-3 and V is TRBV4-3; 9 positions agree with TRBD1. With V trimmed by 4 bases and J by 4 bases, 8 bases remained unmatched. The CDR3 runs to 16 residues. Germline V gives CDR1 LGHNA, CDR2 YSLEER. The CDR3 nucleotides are TGCGCCAGCAGCCGCGGTACAGGGGGCCTAGGAAACACCATATATTTT. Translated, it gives CASSRGTGGLGNTIYF.

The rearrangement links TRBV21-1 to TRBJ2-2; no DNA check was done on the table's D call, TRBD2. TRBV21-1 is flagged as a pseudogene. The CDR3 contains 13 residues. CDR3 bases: TGTGCCAGCAGCGATGGGGGGTGGAGGGGGCTGTTTTTT. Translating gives CASSDGGWRGLFF.

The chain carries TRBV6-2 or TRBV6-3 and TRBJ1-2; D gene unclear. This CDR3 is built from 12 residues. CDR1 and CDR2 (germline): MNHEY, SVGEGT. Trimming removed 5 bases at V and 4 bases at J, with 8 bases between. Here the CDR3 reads CASSNFGYGYTF. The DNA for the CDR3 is TGTGCCAGCAGTAACTTCGGCTATGGCTACACCTTC.

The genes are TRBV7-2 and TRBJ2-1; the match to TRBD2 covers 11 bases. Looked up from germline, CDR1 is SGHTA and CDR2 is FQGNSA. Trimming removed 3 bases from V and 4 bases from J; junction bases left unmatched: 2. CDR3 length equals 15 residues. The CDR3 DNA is TGTGCCAGCAGCTTTACTAGCGGGGGTTACAATGAGCAGTTCTTC. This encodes CASSFTSGGYNEQFF.

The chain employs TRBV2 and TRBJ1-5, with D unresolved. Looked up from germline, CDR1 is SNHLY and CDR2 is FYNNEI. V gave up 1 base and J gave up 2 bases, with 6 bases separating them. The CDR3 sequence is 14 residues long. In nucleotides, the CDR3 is TGTGCCAGCAGTGAAGGGTGGGGCAATCAGCCCCAGCATTTT. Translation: CASSEGWGNQPQHF.

The chain's CDR3 is CASSTTGENTGELFF. For the CDR3, the DNA is TGCGCCAGCAGCACGACAGGGGAGAACACCGGGGAGCTGTTTTTT. The chain uses TRBV5-1 and TRBJ2-2, with TRBD1 matching over 8 bases. V shed 4 bases and J 1 base; nucleotides not matched to a gene: 3. The CDR3 totals 15 residues. The germline V gene has CDR1 SGHRS and CDR2 YFSETQ.

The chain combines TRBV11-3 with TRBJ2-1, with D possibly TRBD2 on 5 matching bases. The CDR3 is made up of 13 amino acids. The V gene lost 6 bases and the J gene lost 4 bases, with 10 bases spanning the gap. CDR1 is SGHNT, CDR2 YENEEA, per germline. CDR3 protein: CASSSGLYNEQFF. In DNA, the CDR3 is TGTGCCAGCAGTTCGGGATTGTACAATGAGCAGTTCTTC.

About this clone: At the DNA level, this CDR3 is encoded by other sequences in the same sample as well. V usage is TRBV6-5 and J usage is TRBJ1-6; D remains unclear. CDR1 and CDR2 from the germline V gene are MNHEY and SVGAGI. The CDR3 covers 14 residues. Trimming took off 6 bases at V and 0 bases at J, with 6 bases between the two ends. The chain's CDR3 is CASSLDSYNSPLHF. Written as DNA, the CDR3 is TGTGCCAGCAGCCTCGACTCCTATAATTCACCCCTCCACTTT.